This entry describes one TCR beta chain. The antigen is undetermined. This record belongs to a study of shared clonotypes between healthy human individuals. This table comes from immunoSEQ multiplex PCR, and its TCRdb copy is limited to in-frame clones, with some not included. Of some 1,400,000 clones listed, 95% to 97% are singletons. Study-level findings and limits: At large depth, rarefaction still showed sorted-subset sequencing to be incomplete. Among non-shared clonotypes, generation probabilities were lower than among those shared by all four donors.

The ends lost 3 bases at V and 0 bases at J; junction bases unmatched: 3. From germline, CDR1 is MGHRA and CDR2 YSYEKL. The CDR3 is 16 amino acids. The V gene is TRBV4-1, the J gene TRBJ2-2, with 8 bases identical to TRBD2. Sequencing was done on a sample of naive CD4+ T cells sorted from blood. The subset: CD45RA+ positively selected. This receptor was identified in a man between 25 and 39 years old in good health. This CDR3 is CASSHPGLANTGELFF. In nucleotides, the CDR3 is TGCGCCAGCAGCCACCCGGGACTAGCGAACACCGGGGAGCTGTTTTTT.